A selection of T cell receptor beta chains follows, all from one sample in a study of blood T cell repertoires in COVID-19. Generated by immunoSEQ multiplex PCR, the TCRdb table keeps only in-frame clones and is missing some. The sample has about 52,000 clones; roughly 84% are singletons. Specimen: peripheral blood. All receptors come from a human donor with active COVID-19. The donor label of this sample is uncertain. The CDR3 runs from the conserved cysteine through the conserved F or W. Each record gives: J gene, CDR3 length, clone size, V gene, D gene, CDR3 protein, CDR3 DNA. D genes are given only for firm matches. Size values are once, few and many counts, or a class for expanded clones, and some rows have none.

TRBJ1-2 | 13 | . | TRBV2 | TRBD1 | CASSADRAYGYTF | TGTGCCAGCAGTGCCGACAGGGCCTATGGCTACACCTTC
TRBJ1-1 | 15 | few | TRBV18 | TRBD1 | CASSRRGQMNTEAFF | TGTGCCAGCTCCCGGCGGGGACAGATGAACACTGAAGCTTTCTTT
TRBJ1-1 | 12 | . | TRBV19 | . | CASSGGRDEAFF | TGTGCCAGTAGCGGCGGCAGGGATGAAGCTTTCTTT
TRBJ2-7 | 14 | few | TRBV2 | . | CASSEGGGPYEQYF | TGTGCCAGCAGTGAAGGAGGGGGACCCTACGAGCAGTACTTC
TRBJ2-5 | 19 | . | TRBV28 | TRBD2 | CASRPDPGLAGAGGETQYF | TGTGCCAGCAGGCCGGACCCGGGACTAGCGGGGGCGGGAGGGGAGACCCAGTACTTC
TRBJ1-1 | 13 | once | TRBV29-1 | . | CSVDRGLNTEAFF | TGCAGCGTTGATAGAGGGCTGAACACTGAAGCTTTCTTT
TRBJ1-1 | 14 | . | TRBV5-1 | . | CASSLETANTEAFF | TGCGCCAGCAGCTTGGAAACAGCGAACACTGAAGCTTTCTTT
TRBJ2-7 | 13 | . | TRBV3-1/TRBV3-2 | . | CASSQSRGGEQYF | TGTGCCAGCAGCCAATCCAGAGGGGGCGAGCAGTACTTC
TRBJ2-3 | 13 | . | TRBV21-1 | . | CASSHTRAEVAYF | TGTGCCAGCAGCCACACTCGAGCGGAGGTTGCGTATTTT
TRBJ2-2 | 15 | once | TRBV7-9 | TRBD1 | CASIKGQVNTGELFF | TGTGCCAGCATTAAAGGACAGGTCAACACCGGGGAGCTGTTTTTT
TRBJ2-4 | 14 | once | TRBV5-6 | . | CASTHRVHGNIQYF | TGTGCCAGCACCCACAGGGTGCACGGAAACATTCAGTACTTC
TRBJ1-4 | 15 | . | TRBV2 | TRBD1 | CASSAQGAQVEKLFF | TGTGCCAGCAGTGCCCAGGGGGCGCAAGTTGAAAAACTGTTTTTT
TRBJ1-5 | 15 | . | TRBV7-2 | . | CASSLDRDRNQPQHF | TGTGCCAGCAGCTTAGACAGGGATCGCAATCAGCCCCAGCATTTT
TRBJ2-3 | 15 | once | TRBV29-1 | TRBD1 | CSVEDRDRVTDTQYF | TGCAGCGTTGAAGACCGGGACAGGGTTACAGATACGCAGTATTTT
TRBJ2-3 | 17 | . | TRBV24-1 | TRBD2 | CATSDRVSGRSTDTQYF | TGTGCCACCAGTGATAGGGTCAGCGGGAGAAGCACAGATACGCAGTATTTT
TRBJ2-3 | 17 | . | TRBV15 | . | CATSRDEGGRVTDTQYF | TGTGCCACCAGCAGAGATGAGGGGGGGCGGGTCACAGATACGCAGTATTTT
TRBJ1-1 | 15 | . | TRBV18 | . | CASSPRPIMNTEAFF | TGTGCCAGCTCACCACGGCCAATAATGAACACTGAAGCTTTCTTT
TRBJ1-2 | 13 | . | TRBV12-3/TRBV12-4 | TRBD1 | CASSLTGGYGYTF | TGTGCCAGCAGTTTGACAGGGGGCTATGGCTACACCTTC
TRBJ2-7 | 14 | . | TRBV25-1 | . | CASSDATPNYEQYF | TGTGCCAGCAGTGACGCCACCCCTAACTACGAGCAGTACTTC
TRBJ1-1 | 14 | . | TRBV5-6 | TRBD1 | CASSSRQGVTEAFF | TGTGCCAGCAGCTCCAGACAGGGGGTCACTGAAGCTTTCTTT
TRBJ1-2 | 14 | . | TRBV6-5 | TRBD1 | CASRRGQGNYGYTF | TGTGCCAGCAGACGCGGACAGGGGAACTATGGCTACACCTTC
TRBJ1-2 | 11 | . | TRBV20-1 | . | CSLGGSEGYTF | TGCAGTCTCGGGGGATCGGAGGGCTACACCTTC
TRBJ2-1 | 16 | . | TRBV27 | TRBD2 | CASSLSSGGSDNEQFF | TGTGCCAGCAGTTTATCTAGCGGGGGGTCCGACAATGAGCAGTTCTTC
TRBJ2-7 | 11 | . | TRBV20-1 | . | CSAIDSYEQYF | TGCAGTGCCATAGACAGCTACGAGCAGTACTTC
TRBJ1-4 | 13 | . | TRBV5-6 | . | CATSMGEAEKLFF | TGTGCCACCTCGATGGGGGAGGCAGAAAAACTGTTTTTT
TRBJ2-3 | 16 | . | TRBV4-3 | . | CASSQGLEGNTDTQYF | TGCGCCAGCAGCCAAGGACTGGAGGGAAACACAGATACGCAGTATTTT
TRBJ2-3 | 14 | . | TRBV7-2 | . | CASSLARSTDTQYF | TGTGCCAGCAGCTTAGCGCGGAGCACAGATACGCAGTATTTT
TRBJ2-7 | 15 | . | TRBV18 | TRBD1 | CASSQGALDLGEQYF | TGTGCCAGCTCACAGGGGGCGTTGGACTTGGGGGAGCAGTACTTC
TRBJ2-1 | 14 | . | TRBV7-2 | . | CASSLAQTLNEQFF | TGTGCCAGCAGCTTAGCGCAGACACTCAATGAGCAGTTCTTC
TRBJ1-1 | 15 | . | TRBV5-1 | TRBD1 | CASSLERQGATEAFF | TGCGCCAGCAGCTTGGAAAGACAGGGGGCCACTGAAGCTTTCTTT
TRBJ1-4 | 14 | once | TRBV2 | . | CASGIIGTNEKLFF | TGTGCCAGCGGAATAATCGGGACTAATGAAAAACTGTTTTTT
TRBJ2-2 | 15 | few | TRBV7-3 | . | CASSLTGVNTGELFF | TGTGCCAGCAGCTTAACAGGGGTGAACACCGGGGAGCTGTTTTTT
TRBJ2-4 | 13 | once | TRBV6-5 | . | CASSRGWENIQYF | TGTGCCAGCAGCCGGGGTTGGGAAAACATTCAGTACTTC
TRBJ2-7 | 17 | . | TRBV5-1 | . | CASSSTLSQGYGYEQYF | TGCGCCAGCAGTTCAACATTGTCGCAGGGCTACGGGTACGAGCAGTACTTC
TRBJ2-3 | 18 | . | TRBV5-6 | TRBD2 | CASSGGTSGMFLWDTQYF | TGTGCCAGCAGCGGGGGGACTAGCGGGATGTTTTTGTGGGATACGCAGTATTTT
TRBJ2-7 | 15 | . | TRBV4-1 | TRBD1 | CASSPNLRTGDEQYF | TGCGCCAGCAGCCCTAACCTACGGACAGGCGACGAGCAGTACTTC
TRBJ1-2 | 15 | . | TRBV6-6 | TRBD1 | CASSSDLTGVYGYTF | TGTGCCAGCAGTTCGGACCTGACAGGGGTCTATGGCTACACCTTC
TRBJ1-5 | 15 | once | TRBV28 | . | CASSLLVAVQQPQHF | TGTGCCAGCAGTTTATTGGTGGCAGTCCAACAGCCCCAGCATTTT
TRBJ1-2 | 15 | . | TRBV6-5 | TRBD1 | CASTARTGGIYGYTF | TGTGCCAGCACAGCAAGAACAGGGGGAATCTATGGCTACACCTTC
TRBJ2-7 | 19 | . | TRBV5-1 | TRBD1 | CASSSPGTGGLSSSYEQYF | TGCGCCAGCAGCTCGCCCGGGACAGGGGGCCTCTCTAGCTCCTACGAGCAGTACTTC
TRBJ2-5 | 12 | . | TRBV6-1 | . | CASSEVRGTQYF | TGTGCCAGCAGTGAAGTAAGGGGGACCCAGTACTTC
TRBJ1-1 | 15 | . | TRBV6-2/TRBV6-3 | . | CASSYSPTGNTEAFF | TGTGCCAGCAGTTACTCCCCGACAGGGAACACTGAAGCTTTCTTT
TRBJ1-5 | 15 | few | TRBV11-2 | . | CASSLGARSNQPQHF | TGTGCCAGCAGCTTAGGCGCTAGGAGCAATCAGCCCCAGCATTTT
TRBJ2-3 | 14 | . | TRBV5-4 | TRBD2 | CASSSLAGGPTQYF | TGTGCCAGCAGTAGCCTAGCGGGGGGGCCTACGCAGTATTTT
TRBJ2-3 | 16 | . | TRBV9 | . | CASSQLPSPSTDTQYF | TGTGCCAGCAGCCAATTACCTAGCCCTAGCACAGATACGCAGTATTTT
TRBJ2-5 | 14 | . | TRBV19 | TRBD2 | CASSPSGGQETQYF | TGTGCCAGTAGTCCGAGCGGGGGCCAAGAGACCCAGTACTTC
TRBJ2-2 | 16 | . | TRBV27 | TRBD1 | CASSLYGTGNTGELFF | TGTGCCAGCAGTTTATATGGGACAGGGAACACCGGGGAGCTGTTTTTT
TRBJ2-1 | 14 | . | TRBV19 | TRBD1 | CASKPGQGAGEQFF | TGTGCCAGCAAACCGGGACAGGGGGCCGGTGAGCAGTTCTTC
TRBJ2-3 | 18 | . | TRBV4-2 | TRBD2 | CASSQDSSGGPSTDTQYF | TGTGCCAGCAGCCAAGATTCTAGCGGGGGCCCGAGCACAGATACGCAGTATTTT
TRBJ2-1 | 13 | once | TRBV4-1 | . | CASSHQGYNEQFF | TGCGCCAGCAGCCATCAGGGCTACAATGAGCAGTTCTTC
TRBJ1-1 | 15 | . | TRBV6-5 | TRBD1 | CASSYLHRGYTEAFF | TGTGCCAGCAGTTATCTTCACAGGGGGTACACTGAAGCTTTCTTT
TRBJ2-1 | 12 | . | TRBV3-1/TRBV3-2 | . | CASSQLAIEQFF | TGTGCCAGCAGCCAACTAGCGATTGAGCAGTTCTTC
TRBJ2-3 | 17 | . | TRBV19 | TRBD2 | CASSPRTSGGPTDTQYF | TGTGCCAGTAGTCCCCGGACTAGCGGGGGGCCCACAGATACGCAGTATTTT
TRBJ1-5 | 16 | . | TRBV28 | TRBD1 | CASWDRTQTINQPQHF | TGTGCGAGCTGGGACAGAACCCAAACCATTAATCAGCCCCAGCATTTT
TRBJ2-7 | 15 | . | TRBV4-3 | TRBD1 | CASSLSTGSTYEQYF | TGCGCCAGCAGCCTATCGACAGGGAGCACCTACGAGCAGTACTTC